This T cell receptor beta chain stems from a study of cytomegalovirus exposure and HLA in healthy donors. This clone has just a few counts. What it binds is not known. General study points: An apparent linkage of common viral pathogens to several of the most significant clusters emerged in a later analysis.

The CDR3 length is 17 residues. Germline assignment: CDR1 MNHEY and CDR2 SMNVEV (reference sequence). V dropped 2 bases and J dropped 3 bases, with 20 bases sitting between them. The primer mix had 60 Vbeta and 13 Jbeta primers. The assay was immunoSEQ multiplex PCR, and TCRdb's table has in-frame clones only and misses some. The sample holds some 95,000 clones, approximately 81% seen once. The genes are TRBV27 and TRBJ2-7; the D gene is possibly TRBD2 (7 bases). The source material was PBMCs. The TCR was taken from a woman aged 40 to 50 in good health and CMV-seropositive. The CDR3 region is CASSLGGAGNKFYEQYF. As DNA, the CDR3 is TGTGCCAGCAGTTTAGGGGGGGCCGGCAATAAATTCTACGAGCAGTACTTC.